These 18 T cell receptor beta chains were sequenced from one sample in a study of blood T cell repertoires in COVID-19. Data came from immunoSEQ multiplex PCR; TCRdb stores just in-frame clones and leaves some out. Seen here are under 300,000 clones, roughly 87% observed once, and the top ten hold approximately 7.5%. Sequenced material: peripheral blood. The receptors come from a man in his 60s who had recovered from COVID-19.

This chain links TRBV7-6 with TRBJ1-2, with TRBD1 as a possible D gene (5 bases). CDR3 length: 14 amino acids. Germline CDR1 and CDR2: SGHVS and FNYEAQ. V lost 1 base, J lost 8 bases, and 14 bases lay in between. In DNA form, the CDR3 reads TGTGCCAGCAGCTTAGTGTCAGGGATGGGGGGCTACACCTTC. Amino acids: CASSLVSGMGGYTF.

The rearrangement uses TRBV6-1 and TRBJ2-7; maybe TRBD1 (5 bases). Trimming pared 1 base from V and 7 bases from J, leaving 14 bases between. Germline CDR1 MNHNS, CDR2 SASEGT. This CDR3 region has 14 residues. The CDR3 sequence: CASSEVAGLREQYF. CDR3 coding DNA: TGTGCCAGCAGTGAAGTCGCAGGGCTAAGGGAGCAGTACTTC.

The CDR3 DNA follows: TGTGCCAGCGGCGATACAGGTGTCGGGTCCATATATTTT. Its translation: CASGDTGVGSIYF. V gene TRBV7-9 combines with J gene TRBJ1-3; a possible D gene is TRBD1 (5 bases). In germline, CDR1 is SEHNR, CDR2 FQNEAQ (reference sequence). The CDR3 is 13 amino acids. Trimming removed 8 bases at V and 11 bases at J, with 19 bases between.

This clone was picked up many times. The V call is TRBV5-8, the J call TRBJ1-2, with D possibly matching TRBD1 (5 bases). CDR1 is SGHTS and CDR2 is YDEGEE in the germline V gene. The CDR3 totals 12 residues. V gave up 2 bases and J gave up 5 bases, with 7 bases separating them. CDR3 region: CASSLRQYGYTF. The CDR3 coding sequence is TGTGCCAGCAGCTTACGACAGTATGGCTACACCTTC.

The CDR3 bases are TGTGCCAGCAGGGACAGGGGAGCCAAAAACATTCAGTACTTC. Its translation: CASRDRGAKNIQYF. This chain uses TRBV6-5 with TRBJ2-4; 9 bases map to TRBD1. The CDR3 runs to 14 residues. Looked up from germline, CDR1 is MNHEY and CDR2 is SVGAGI. The trim removed 6 bases at V and 0 bases at J, leaving 0 bases unmatched.

This clone was seen a few times. The V call is TRBV30, the J call TRBJ1-1; tentative D call: TRBD1 (6 bases). In germline, CDR1 is GTSNPN, CDR2 SVGIG (reference sequence). V lost 2 bases and J lost 1, with 11 bases in between. The CDR3 has 14 amino acids. Here the CDR3 DNA reads TGTGCCTGGAGTATGTGGGACAAGAACACTGAAGCTTTCTTT. Protein sequence: CAWSMWDKNTEAFF.

The chain is built from TRBV19 and TRBJ2-7; 8 nucleotides align to TRBD1. The germline V gene encodes CDR1 LNHDA and CDR2 SQIVND (reference sequence). V shed 4 bases and J 4 bases; nucleotides not matched to a gene: 3. The CDR3 contains 13 residues. CDR3 sequence: CASSNDRGYEQYF. In nucleotides, the CDR3 is TGTGCCAGTAGTAATGACAGGGGTTACGAGCAGTACTTC.

V usage is TRBV7-9 and J usage is TRBJ1-6; D is undetermined. Trimming pared 6 bases from V and 8 bases from J, leaving 11 bases between. From germline, CDR1 is SEHNR and CDR2 FQNEAQ (reference sequence). The CDR3 consists of 13 residues. For the CDR3, the DNA is TGTGCCAGCAGTAGACAAACCTATTCACCCCTCCACTTT. Residues: CASSRQTYSPLHF. The whole variable domain, filled in from reference TRBV7-9 and TRBJ1-6, reads DTGVSQNPRHKITKRGQNVTFRCDPISEHNRLYWYRQTLGQGPEFLTYFQNEAQLEKSRLLSDRFSAERPKGSFSTLEIQRTEQGDSAMYLCASSRQTYSPLHFGNGTRLTVT.

This chain joins TRBV6-5 and TRBJ1-4; 7 nucleotides align to TRBD1. From germline, CDR1 is MNHEY and CDR2 SVGAGI. V lost 8 bases, J lost 4 bases, and 7 bases stayed unmatched. The CDR3 extends over 14 amino acids. CDR3 in DNA: TGTGCCAGCGGGCCGGGACAGTATAATGAAAAACTGTTTTTT. This sequence encodes CASGPGQYNEKLFF.

The chain couples TRBV19 to TRBJ1-5; D is perhaps TRBD1 (5 bases). Trimming removed 3 bases from V and 11 bases from J, with 20 bases in between. This CDR3 is 15 amino acids long. CDR1 LNHDA and CDR2 SQIVND come from the germline V gene (reference sequence). CDR3 bases: TGTGCCAGTAGTATCTCGGTGGGGGGGATTAAGGCCCAGCATTTT. It translates to CASSISVGGIKAQHF.

V usage is TRBV27 and J usage is TRBJ2-1; tentative D call: TRBD2 (6 bases). The V end lost 4 bases, the J end lost 13 bases, and 14 bases lay between the germline ends. Germline V gene data show CDR1 as MNHEY and CDR2 as SMNVEV (reference sequence). The length of the CDR3 is 12 residues. Here the CDR3 reads CASSSYPGLQFF. CDR3 sequence (DNA): TGTGCCAGCAGTTCGTATCCGGGACTTCAGTTCTTC.

The chain is built from TRBV5-1 and TRBJ2-6, with TRBD2 identical over 8 bases. CDR1 and CDR2 from the germline V gene are SGHRS and YFSETQ. This CDR3 contains 17 residues. J lost 0 bases, V lost 0 bases, and 2 bases had no gene match. The CDR3 DNA is TGCGCCAGCAGCTTGGCGGGGGGGCCCTCTGGGGCCAACGTCCTGACTTTC. It yields the protein CASSLAGGPSGANVLTF.

This rearrangement joins TRBV25-1 to TRBJ1-1; 9 nucleotides line up with TRBD1. Germline CDR1 MGHDK, CDR2 SYGVNS. V lost 1 base, J lost 5 bases, and 5 bases stayed unmatched. The CDR3 length is 15 residues. The CDR3 region has the DNA TGTGCCAGCAGTGAATTTTTAGGACAGGGGACTGAAGCTTTCTTT. Amino acids: CASSEFLGQGTEAFF. Together with reference TRBV25-1 and TRBJ1-1, the CDR3 gives the full variable domain: EADIYQTPRYLVIGTGKKITLECSQTMGHDKMYWYQQDPGMELHLIHYSYGVNSTEKGDLSSESTVSRIRTEHFPLTLESARPSHTSQYLCASSEFLGQGTEAFFGQGTRLTVV.

The count of this clone is one. V usage is TRBV9 and J usage is TRBJ2-3; 8 bases agree with TRBD1. The ends lost 1 base at V and 4 bases at J; junction bases unmatched: 8. The length of the CDR3 is 16 residues. Germline V gives CDR1 SGDLS, CDR2 YYNGEE. This CDR3 reads CASSVKSGGGADTQYF. As DNA, the CDR3 is TGTGCCAGCAGCGTAAAGTCAGGGGGCGGGGCAGATACGCAGTATTTT.

V usage is TRBV28 and J usage is TRBJ1-2; D might be TRBD1 (5 bases). In germline, CDR1 is MDHEN, CDR2 SYDVKM. The V and J ends lost 3 bases and 7 bases respectively, with 18 bases between them. This CDR3 is 15 amino acids long. The CDR3 nucleotides read TGTGCCAGCAGTTTCAGCGCAGGGTATAAGGTTGGCTACACCTTC. Its translation: CASSFSAGYKVGYTF.

This chain links TRBV7-9 with TRBJ1-2, with 12 bases lining up with TRBD1. CDR1 and CDR2 from the germline V gene are SEHNR and FQNEAQ (reference sequence). The CDR3 covers 15 residues. V lost 5 bases to trimming and J lost 2 bases; unmatched junction nucleotides: 3. CDR3 loop: CASSLGTGGNYGYTF. The CDR3 coding sequence is TGTGCCAGCAGCCTAGGGACAGGGGGCAACTATGGCTACACCTTC.

The CDR3 loop reads CATSRGGDTEAFF. For the CDR3, the DNA is TGTGCCACCAGCAGAGGGGGGGACACTGAAGCTTTCTTT. The gene calls are TRBV15 and TRBJ1-1, with D possibly matching TRBD1 (5 bases). The CDR3 spans 13 residues. Germline V gene data show CDR1 as LNHNV and CDR2 as YYDKDF (reference sequence). Trimming cost V 1 base and J 3 bases, with 6 bases left between them.

This clone appeared a few times. The J gene is TRBJ1-3, the V gene TRBV16; a weak D match, TRBD1 (5 bases). Per germline, CDR1 KGHSY and CDR2 FQNENV. Trimming pared 0 bases from V and 2 bases from J, leaving 8 bases between. This CDR3 region has 15 residues. In nucleotides, the CDR3 is TGTGCCAGCAGCCAATCGGCAGGGCCTGGAAACACCATATATTTT. Translating it yields CASSQSAGPGNTIYF.